This TCR beta chain was profiled in a study of blood T cell repertoires in COVID-19. At the level of the study: Acute-phase and convalescent COVID-19 samples originated in the United States, Italy and Spain.

Under the authors' procedure: Amplification with reference gene primers provided the estimates of nucleated cell counts. The assay was immunoSEQ multiplex PCR, and TCRdb's table has in-frame clones only and misses some. The V and J calls and the clone size are those of that table, but D and trimming were determined from the DNA. The profile covers approximately 280,000 clones, with 65% to 85% appearing a single time and over 1.3% taken by the ten largest. Per the germline V gene, CDR1 is MDHEN and CDR2 is SYDVKM. With V trimmed by 5 bases and J by 6 bases, 6 bases remained unmatched. The CDR3 spans 15 residues. This clone has only a few counts.

This rearrangement joins TRBV28 to TRBJ2-1; 11 bases agree with TRBD2. The specimen sequenced was peripheral blood. The receptor was isolated from a human donor with COVID-19, enrolled during active disease. The donor label of this sample is uncertain. The DNA for the CDR3 is TGTGCCAGCAGTCCAAGCCTAGCGGGAGGCAATGAGCAGTTCTTC. Its translation: CASSPSLAGGNEQFF.